Shown below are 17 T cell receptor beta chains from a single sample sequenced in a study of control samples from healthy donors and cancer patients. The data were produced by immunoSEQ multiplex PCR, yet TCRdb's version contains in-frame clones alone and is incomplete. Among approximately 170,000 clones listed, 88% were seen once. Input material: blood. These receptors were collected from a woman aged 25 to 39 in good health.

The J gene is TRBJ1-2, the V gene TRBV18, with D perhaps TRBD1 (5 bases). The CDR3 is made up of 14 amino acids. Germline loops: CDR1 KGHSH, CDR2 LQKENI. Trimming took off 3 bases at V and 8 bases at J, with 16 bases between the two ends. In DNA form, the CDR3 reads TGTGCCAGCTCACCTTTCGGGACCATGGAGGGCTACACCTTC. Its translation: CASSPFGTMEGYTF.

V gene TRBV11-2 combines with J gene TRBJ1-4; unclear D gene. V dropped 5 bases and J dropped 0 bases, with 10 bases sitting between them. This CDR3 spans 15 amino acids. The V gene's germline CDR1 is SGHAT and CDR2 FQNNGV. Written as DNA, the CDR3 is TGTGCCAGCAGCCCGCCCGGATCAACTAATGAAAAACTGTTTTTT. Protein sequence: CASSPPGSTNEKLFF.

The rearrangement links TRBV19 to TRBJ1-2, with D perhaps matching TRBD1 (5 bases). The germline V and J ends were trimmed by 3 bases and 0 bases, with 11 bases remaining between them. The V gene's germline CDR1 is LNHDA and CDR2 SQIVND (reference sequence). The CDR3 totals 15 residues. The CDR3 coding sequence is TGTGCCAGTAGTATCGAGGGGTTGGCTAACTATGGCTACACCTTC. Encoded protein: CASSIEGLANYGYTF.

V is TRBV5-1 and J is TRBJ2-3; D is perhaps TRBD1 (6 bases). The CDR3 runs 16 residues. Germline V gives CDR1 SGHRS, CDR2 YFSETQ. V was clipped by 4 bases and J by 0 bases, with 15 bases between them. The CDR3 region has the DNA TGCGCCAGCAGCGGCCTACCGGGACATAGCACAGATACGCAGTATTTT. It translates to CASSGLPGHSTDTQYF.

This clone is a singleton in its sample. The chain carries TRBV28 and TRBJ1-1; 10 bases map to TRBD1. The CDR3 loop spans 14 amino acids. V lost 5 bases, J lost 5 bases, and 5 bases stayed unmatched. The V gene's germline CDR1 is MDHEN and CDR2 SYDVKM. CDR3 nucleotide sequence: TGTGCCAGCAGTATGGGACAGGGGAGAACTGAAGCTTTCTTT. Translated, it gives CASSMGQGRTEAFF.

This clone was seen once. The chain has TRBV18 and TRBJ2-7, with TRBD2 as a possible D gene (6 bases). The CDR3 loop spans 14 amino acids. V was cut by 3 bases and J by 5 bases, with 14 bases left in between. The germline CDR1 and CDR2 sequences are KGHSH and LQKENI. CDR3 region: CASSPGTPDNEQYF. For the CDR3, the DNA is TGTGCCAGCTCACCGGGGACTCCGGACAACGAGCAGTACTTC.

This clone was detected only once. Other nucleotide sequences from this sample produce the same CDR3. The chain recombines TRBV10-3 with TRBJ2-2; D gene unclear. Germline V gene lookup returns CDR1 ENHRY and CDR2 SYGVKD. The CDR3 loop spans 13 amino acids. V lost 4 bases to trimming and J lost 1 base, with 4 bases between them. The CDR3 sequence: CAISAQNTGELFF. The CDR3 DNA reads as TGTGCCATCAGTGCACAGAACACCGGGGAGCTGTTTTTT.

The CDR3 sequence: CASSLNRAEQFF. CDR3 nucleotide sequence: TGCGCCAGCAGCCTCAACAGAGCAGAGCAGTTCTTC. J is TRBJ2-1 and V is TRBV5-1; unclear D gene. V was cut by 4 bases and J by 10 bases, with 12 bases left in between. Per the germline V gene, CDR1 is SGHRS and CDR2 is YFSETQ. This CDR3 region has 12 residues.

V gene TRBV19 combines with J gene TRBJ2-7, with TRBD1 matching over 8 bases. Germline CDR1 reads LNHDA; CDR2 reads SQIVND (reference sequence). Germline trimming cut 2 bases from V and 2 bases from J; bases unmatched to any gene: 5. The CDR3 contains 15 residues. CDR3 DNA sequence: TGTGCCAGTAGTATAACGCAGGGGGCTACCTACGAGCAGTACTTC. Translating gives CASSITQGATYEQYF.

The chain is built from TRBV5-8 and TRBJ2-7, with D perhaps given as TRBD1 or TRBD2 (5 bases each). This CDR3 is 14 amino acids long. The V gene lost 5 bases and the J gene lost 0 bases, with 12 bases spanning the gap. The germline V gene encodes CDR1 SGHTS and CDR2 YDEGEE. The CDR3 loop is CASRGVTDSYEQYF. The DNA for the CDR3 is TGTGCCAGCAGGGGGGTGACAGACTCCTACGAGCAGTACTTC.

This clone was detected a few times. The chain is built from TRBV28 and TRBJ2-1, with TRBD1 matching 11 bases. Germline CDR1 MDHEN, CDR2 SYDVKM. The CDR3 totals 15 residues. After removal of 7 bases from V and 8 bases from J, the junction contained 10 bases not matched to a gene. Here the CDR3 reads CASIPRDRGSHEQFF. CDR3 in DNA: TGTGCCAGCATACCGCGGGACAGGGGGTCCCATGAGCAGTTCTTC.

A single count supports this clone. The chain recombines TRBV5-1 with TRBJ1-1; a possible D gene is TRBD1 (6 bases). This CDR3 is built from 13 residues. Trimming left V 5 bases short and J 4 bases short, with 12 bases between. CDR1 and CDR2 (germline): SGHRS, YFSETQ. The CDR3 protein is CASSQQGGTEAFF. The CDR3 bases are TGCGCCAGCAGTCAACAAGGGGGCACTGAAGCTTTCTTT.

The chain couples TRBV7-9 to TRBJ2-2, with a weak D call TRBD1 (5 bases). CDR3 length: 15 residues. Germline lookup yields CDR1 SEHNR and CDR2 FQNEAQ (reference sequence). Trimming took 0 bases from V and 7 from J, leaving 12 bases between them. Written as DNA, the CDR3 is TGTGCCAGCAGCTTAGCTTCAGGGTACGGCGGGGAGCTGTTTTTT. It is translated as CASSLASGYGGELFF.

The chain links TRBV14 to TRBJ1-2; D may be TRBD1 (6 bases). Germline V gives CDR1 SGHDN, CDR2 FVKESK. The CDR3 contains 14 residues. V was trimmed by 1 base and J by 4 bases, leaving 10 bases between them. CDR3 in DNA: TGTGCCAGCAGCCAAGCAGGAGGGGGCTATGGCTACACCTTC. This translates into CASSQAGGGYGYTF.

CDR3 sequence reads: CASSLLGTGYGYTF. DNA of the CDR3: TGTGCCAGCAGTTTATTGGGCACCGGCTATGGCTACACCTTC. The genes are TRBV27 and TRBJ1-2; D gene uncertain. The germline V and J ends were trimmed by 1 base and 4 bases, with 10 bases remaining between them. From germline, CDR1 is MNHEY and CDR2 SMNVEV (reference sequence). The CDR3 spans 14 residues.

The chain has TRBV5-1 and TRBJ2-7; D is perhaps TRBD1 or TRBD2 (5 bases each). Germline lookup yields CDR1 SGHRS and CDR2 YFSETQ. The CDR3 contains 15 residues. V shed 0 bases and J shed 5 bases, with 15 bases lying between them. The CDR3 bases are TGCGCCAGCAGCTTGGGAGGGGAGCTAACGAACGAGCAGTACGTC. Translating gives CASSLGGELTNEQYV.

The chain carries TRBV27 and TRBJ2-7; possibly TRBD1 for D (6 bases). Per the germline V gene, CDR1 is MNHEY and CDR2 is SMNVEV (reference sequence). The CDR3 totals 13 residues. V gave up 5 bases and J gave up 1 base, with 9 bases separating them. CDR3 bases: TGTGCCAGCAGTACCGGACAGTCCTACGAGCAGTACTTC. As protein: CASSTGQSYEQYF.